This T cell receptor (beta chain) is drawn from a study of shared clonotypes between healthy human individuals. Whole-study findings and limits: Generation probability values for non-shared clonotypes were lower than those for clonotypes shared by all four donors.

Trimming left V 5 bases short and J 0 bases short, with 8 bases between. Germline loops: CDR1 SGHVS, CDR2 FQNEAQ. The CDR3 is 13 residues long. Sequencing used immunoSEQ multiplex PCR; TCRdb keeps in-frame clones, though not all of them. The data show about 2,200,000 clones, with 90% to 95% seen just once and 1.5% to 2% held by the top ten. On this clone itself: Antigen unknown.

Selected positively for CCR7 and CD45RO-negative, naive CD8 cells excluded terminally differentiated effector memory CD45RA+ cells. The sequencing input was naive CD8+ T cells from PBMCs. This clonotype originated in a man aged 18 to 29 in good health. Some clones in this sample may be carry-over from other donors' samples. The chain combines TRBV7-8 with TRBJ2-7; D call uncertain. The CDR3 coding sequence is TGTGCCAGCAGCCCCCCCGACTCCTACGAGCAGTACTTC. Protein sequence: CASSPPDSYEQYF.